The 27 T cell receptor beta chains listed next were all sequenced from one sample in a study of blood T cell repertoires in COVID-19. Sequencing used immunoSEQ multiplex PCR; TCRdb keeps in-frame clones, though not all of them. The table lists over 120,000 clones, about three quarters of them singletons, with approximately 4.5% in the top ten. Sequenced material: peripheral blood. These receptors were taken from a woman older than 75 with active or convalescent COVID-19.

This chain joins TRBV30 and TRBJ1-1; D may be TRBD1 (5 bases). The CDR3 has 14 residues. CDR1 and CDR2 (germline): GTSNPN, SVGIG (reference sequence). The ends were cut back, 3 bases at V and 2 bases at J, with 13 bases in the middle. CDR3 protein: CAWRGTGRNTEAFF. The CDR3 DNA follows: TGTGCCTGGAGGGGAACAGGTAGAAACACTGAAGCTTTCTTT.

The rearrangement links TRBV19 to TRBJ2-7, with 11 bases fitting TRBD1. Trimming at V came to 8 bases and at J to 4 bases, leaving 10 bases not matched to a gene. Germline CDR1 LNHDA, CDR2 SQIVND (reference sequence). CDR3 length: 15 amino acids. The CDR3 DNA follows: TGTGCCAGTGGTCGGACGGGACAGGGGGGTTACGAGCAGTACTTC. Translation: CASGRTGQGGYEQYF. The whole variable domain, filled in from reference TRBV19 and TRBJ2-7, reads DGGITQSPKYLFRKEGQNVTLSCEQNLNHDAMYWYRQDPGQGLRLIYYSQIVNDFQKGDIAEGYSVSREKKESFPLTVTSAQKNPTAFYLCASGRTGQGGYEQYFGPGTRLTVT.

This clone appeared a few times. The chain has TRBV9 and TRBJ2-3; 7 nucleotides line up with TRBD2. Germline CDR1 reads SGDLS; CDR2 reads YYNGEE. CDR3 size: 16 residues. After removal of 0 bases from V and 3 bases from J, the junction contained 7 bases not matched to a gene. CDR3 DNA sequence: TGTGCCAGCAGCGTAGGGGCTAGCGGAAAAACAGATACGCAGTATTTT. Translated: CASSVGASGKTDTQYF. The variable domain in full, completed from reference TRBV9 and TRBJ2-3, reads DSGVTQTPKHLITATGQRVTLRCSPRSGDLSVYWYQQSLDQGLQFLIQYYNGEERAKGNILERFSAQQFPDLHSELNLSSLELGDSALYFCASSVGASGKTDTQYFGPGTRLTVL.

The chain employs TRBV6-6 and TRBJ1-4; D remains unclear. Deletions cut 9 bases from V and 14 bases from J, with 19 bases between. Germline assignment: CDR1 MNHNY and CDR2 SVGAGI (reference sequence). There are 12 residues in the CDR3. The CDR3 DNA is TGTGCCAGTATGGACTCTAAAGGTAGCCTGTTTTTT. This gives the protein CASMDSKGSLFF.

V and J are TRBV25-1 and TRBJ2-5, with 11 positions matching TRBD2. CDR3 size: 17 residues. Germline trimming cut 1 base from V and 3 bases from J; bases unmatched to any gene: 7. Germline V gene lookup returns CDR1 MGHDK and CDR2 SYGVNS. The DNA of the CDR3 is TGTGCCAGCAGTGAATCCAGACTAGCGGGGAATAAAGAGACCCAGTACTTC. Its protein is CASSESRLAGNKETQYF.

J is TRBJ1-1 and V is TRBV2; 7 nucleotides agree with TRBD1. The V gene's germline CDR1 is SNHLY and CDR2 FYNNEI. With 6 bases clipped from V and 1 base from J, the junction kept 2 bases outside the gene matches. The CDR3 is 13 residues long. CDR3 amino acids: CASSSGGNTEAFF. In DNA form, the CDR3 reads TGTGCCAGCAGCTCAGGGGGGAACACTGAAGCTTTCTTT.

The J gene is TRBJ1-4, the V gene TRBV25-1, with no clear D. There are 13 residues in the CDR3. Germline CDR1 reads MGHDK; CDR2 reads SYGVNS. The V and J ends lost 4 bases and 6 bases respectively, with 9 bases between them. CDR3 loop: CASSGEGYEKLFF. The CDR3 bases are TGTGCCAGCAGTGGAGAGGGATATGAAAAACTGTTTTTT.

The chain links TRBV12-3 or TRBV12-4 to TRBJ1-1; D might be TRBD1 (6 bases). Trimming stripped 9 bases from V and 14 bases from J, with 19 bases between. The CDR3 is 11 amino acids. DNA of the CDR3: TGTGCCAGTCAGGTTACAGGGAGTACATTCTTT. It translates to CASQVTGSTFF.

This rearrangement joins TRBV4-3 to TRBJ1-2; 7 bases are a match to TRBD1. The germline V gene encodes CDR1 LGHNA and CDR2 YSLEER. The CDR3 runs 14 residues. V dropped 0 bases and J dropped 7; count of bases not matched to a gene: 5. CDR3 sequence (DNA): TGCGCCAGCAGCCAAGATACAGGGGTGAGTGGCTACACCTTC. Its translation is CASSQDTGVSGYTF.

The chain uses TRBV3-1 (or the pseudogene TRBV3-2) and TRBJ2-1, with a possible D match to TRBD1 (5 bases). Trimming stripped 4 bases from V and 0 bases from J, with 13 bases between. Germline V gene data show CDR1 as LGHDT and CDR2 as YNNKEL (reference sequence). The CDR3 has 16 amino acids. In DNA form, the CDR3 reads TGTGCCAGCAGCCGAAGGGGCTCCCGCTCCTACAATGAGCAGTTCTTC. Translation gives CASSRRGSRSYNEQFF.

The chain combines TRBV19 with TRBJ2-2; the D gene is possibly TRBD1 (5 bases). The CDR3 has 14 residues. V lost 5 bases and J lost 9, with 16 bases in between. CDR1 is LNHDA and CDR2 is SQIVND in the germline V gene (reference sequence). CDR3 protein: CASSPLLQGWELFF. CDR3 sequence (DNA): TGTGCCAGTAGTCCTCTCCTCCAGGGATGGGAGCTGTTTTTT.

This chain uses TRBV19 with TRBJ2-5; the D gene is possibly TRBD2 (5 bases). CDR1 is LNHDA, CDR2 SQIVND, per germline (reference sequence). The V end lost 4 bases, the J end lost 5 bases, and 8 bases lay between the germline ends. This CDR3 has 12 amino acids. The CDR3 region is CASSTEGETQYF. Here the CDR3 DNA reads TGTGCCAGTAGTACTGAGGGCGAGACCCAGTACTTC.

For the CDR3, the DNA is TGTGCCAGCAGCTTACTTACGCAGGCCAATGAGCAGTTCTTC. This translates into CASSLLTQANEQFF. The genes are TRBV7-2 and TRBJ2-1; unclear D gene. CDR3 length equals 14 residues. V was clipped by 2 bases and J by 6 bases, with 11 bases between them. Germline CDR1 SGHTA, CDR2 FQGNSA.

The chain employs TRBV30 and TRBJ2-7; 10 bases fit TRBD1. Germline CDR1 GTSNPN, CDR2 SVGIG (reference sequence). J was trimmed by 4 bases and V by 4 bases; bases with no gene match: 4. The CDR3 contains 13 residues. For the CDR3, the DNA is TGTGCCTGGACCGGGACAGGGGTTTACGAGCAGTACTTC. This gives the protein CAWTGTGVYEQYF.

The V call is TRBV9, the J call TRBJ2-2; 11 bases fit TRBD2. V lost 3 bases, J lost 7 bases, and 8 bases stayed unmatched. Per germline, CDR1 SGDLS and CDR2 YYNGEE. The CDR3 runs 16 residues. The CDR3 sequence: CASSAIAGGPVGELFF. DNA for the CDR3: TGTGCCAGCAGCGCTATAGCGGGGGGGCCGGTCGGGGAGCTGTTTTTT.

This clone was seen once. The chain employs TRBV11-1 and TRBJ2-1, with TRBD1 matching 10 bases. J was trimmed by 7 bases and V by 5 bases; bases with no gene match: 8. Germline CDR1 reads SGHAT; CDR2 reads FQDESV (reference sequence). This CDR3 comprises 15 residues. The CDR3 DNA follows: TGTGCCAGCAGCCCTCGACAGGGGGCTGAAAATGAGCAGTTCTTC. As protein: CASSPRQGAENEQFF.

The genes are TRBV5-1 and TRBJ1-1; 9 bases agree with TRBD1. J gave up 7 bases and V 3 bases, and 7 bases lay outside the gene matches. Germline V gene data show CDR1 as SGHRS and CDR2 as YFSETQ. CDR3 size: 14 residues. CDR3 in amino acids: CASSSAGTGNEAFF. CDR3 nucleotides: TGCGCCAGCAGCTCTGCCGGGACAGGGAATGAAGCTTTCTTT.

This sequence joins TRBV6-4 and TRBJ2-2; unclear D gene. CDR3 size: 18 residues. The germline V gene has CDR1 MRHNA and CDR2 SNTAGT. Deletions cut 3 bases from V and 0 bases from J, with 17 bases between. The CDR3 sequence: CASSETFRAITNTGELFF. The CDR3 DNA follows: TGTGCCAGCAGTGAAACTTTTAGAGCGATCACGAACACCGGGGAGCTGTTTTTT.

The J gene is TRBJ2-7, the V gene TRBV20-1; possibly TRBD2 for D (5 bases). Germline-derived CDR1 and CDR2 are DFQATT and SNEGSKA (reference sequence). The CDR3 runs to 11 residues. V was shortened by 6 bases and J by 4 bases, with 10 bases between the two germline ends. For the CDR3, the DNA is TGCAGTGCCCAATGGAGGTACGAGCAGTACTTC. Residues: CSAQWRYEQYF.

This chain links TRBV7-8 with TRBJ2-7; 8 positions agree with TRBD1. The CDR3 is 15 amino acids. Germline CDR1 reads SGHVS; CDR2 reads FQNEAQ. V shed 0 bases, J shed 0 bases, and the junction held 1 base outside the gene matches. CDR3 bases: TGTGCCAGCAGCTTAGCCCAGGGGGCCTCCTACGAGCAGTACTTC. Amino acid sequence: CASSLAQGASYEQYF.

There are a few counts of this clone. The gene calls are TRBV5-8 and TRBJ1-5; D possibly corresponds to TRBD1 (6 bases). There are 14 residues in the CDR3. Looked up from germline, CDR1 is SGHTS and CDR2 is YDEGEE. The V and J ends lost 0 bases and 3 bases respectively, with 7 bases between them. CDR3 DNA sequence: TGTGCCAGCAGCTTGGACAGGGTCAATCAGCCCCAGCATTTT. It translates to CASSLDRVNQPQHF.

This clone was recorded a few times. This chain joins TRBV3-1 (or the pseudogene TRBV3-2) and TRBJ1-3; D possibly corresponds to TRBD1 (5 bases). Germline CDR1 LGHDT, CDR2 YNNKEL (reference sequence). The CDR3 is made up of 14 amino acids. Trimming removed 1 base at V and 4 bases at J, with 8 bases between. The chain's CDR3 is CASSQGTPGNTIYF. The CDR3 nucleotides read TGTGCCAGCAGCCAAGGGACACCGGGAAACACCATATATTTT.

In its sample, this clone was seen once. This chain links TRBV7-9 with TRBJ1-5; no clear D. Looked up from germline, CDR1 is SEHNR and CDR2 is FQNEAQ (reference sequence). CDR3 size: 14 residues. V was pared by 1 base and J by 4 bases, with 8 bases between. The CDR3 nucleotides are TGTGCCAGCAGCTTAGGGCAGATAAATCAGCCCCAGCATTTT. It specifies CASSLGQINQPQHF.

The rearrangement links TRBV11-2 to TRBJ1-4, with a tentative D call TRBD1 (5 bases). The germline gives CDR1 SGHAT, CDR2 FQNNGV. Trimming left V 2 bases short and J 8 bases short, with 12 bases between. This CDR3 comprises 14 residues. The CDR3 sequence: CASSLLPPGEKLFF. The CDR3 DNA reads TGTGCCAGCAGCTTATTGCCACCAGGGGAAAAACTGTTTTTT.

The chain uses TRBV6-6 and TRBJ1-5; perhaps TRBD1 as D (6 bases). V lost 0 bases to trimming and J lost 7 bases, with 10 bases between them. The CDR3 sequence is 14 residues long. The V gene's germline CDR1 is MNHNY and CDR2 SVGAGI (reference sequence). Here the CDR3 DNA reads TGTGCCAGCAGTTACTCGACAGGATGGCAGCCCCAGCATTTT. Protein: CASSYSTGWQPQHF.

The chain combines TRBV7-2 with TRBJ1-1; 8 nucleotides match TRBD1. Per germline, CDR1 SGHTA and CDR2 FQGNSA. V dropped 7 bases and J dropped 4; count of bases not matched to a gene: 11. This CDR3 comprises 15 residues. The CDR3 is CASNGDRFFSTEAFF. CDR3 sequence (DNA): TGTGCCAGCAACGGGGACAGGTTTTTTAGCACTGAAGCTTTCTTT.

The chain employs TRBV11-2 and TRBJ2-3; 11 nucleotides line up with TRBD2. Per germline, CDR1 SGHAT and CDR2 FQNNGV. This CDR3 comprises 17 residues. The trim removed 6 bases at V and 3 bases at J, leaving 11 bases unmatched. The CDR3 reads CASRQIAGGLSTDTQYF. DNA for the CDR3: TGTGCCAGCAGACAAATAGCGGGGGGGCTCAGTACAGATACGCAGTATTTT.